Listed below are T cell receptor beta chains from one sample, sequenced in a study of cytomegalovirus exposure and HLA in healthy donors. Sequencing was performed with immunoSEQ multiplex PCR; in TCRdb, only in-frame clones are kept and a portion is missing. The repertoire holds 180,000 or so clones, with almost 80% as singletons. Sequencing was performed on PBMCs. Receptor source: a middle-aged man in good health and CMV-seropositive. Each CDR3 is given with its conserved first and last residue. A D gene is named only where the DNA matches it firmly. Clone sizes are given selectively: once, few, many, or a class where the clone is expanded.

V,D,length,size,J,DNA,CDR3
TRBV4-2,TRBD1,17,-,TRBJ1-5,TGTGCCAGCAGCAACACGGTCCGGGACAGAGTTAATCAGCCCCAGCATTTT,CASSNTVRDRVNQPQHF
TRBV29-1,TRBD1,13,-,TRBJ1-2,TGCAGCGTTCCCGGGACAGGGTTCTATGGCTACACCTTC,CSVPGTGFYGYTF
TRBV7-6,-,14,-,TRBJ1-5,TGTGCCAGCAGCCCCCGCCCGGGGTTTCAGCCCCAGCATTTT,CASSPRPGFQPQHF
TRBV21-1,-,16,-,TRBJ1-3,TGTGCCAGCAGCAAAGGCAAGAACAGGGATTGGGACACCATATATTTT,CASSKGKNRDWDTIYF
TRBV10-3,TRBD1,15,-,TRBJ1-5,TGTGCCATCAGTGAAGGTGACAGGGGTGGCCAGCCCCAGCATTTT,CAISEGDRGGQPQHF
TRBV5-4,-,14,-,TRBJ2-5,TGTGCCAGCAGCTTGGCAGGGGTTGCGGAGACCCAGTACTTC,CASSLAGVAETQYF
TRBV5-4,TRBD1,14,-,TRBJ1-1,TGTGCCAGCAGCGCAACAGGGGGGCACACTGAAGCTTTCTTT,CASSATGGHTEAFF
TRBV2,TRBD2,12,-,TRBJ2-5,TGTGCCAGCAGCGCCTCCGGGGGGGCGGCCTACTTC,CASSASGGAAYF
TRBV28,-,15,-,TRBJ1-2,TGTGCCAGCAGTTTGGAGACAGAGGATAACTATGGCTACACCTTC,CASSLETEDNYGYTF
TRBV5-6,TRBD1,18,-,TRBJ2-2,TGTGCCAGCAGCTTGACTACAGGGGGCTCCCCTGTGGGCGGGGAGCTGTTTTTT,CASSLTTGGSPVGGELFF
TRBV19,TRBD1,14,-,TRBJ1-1,TGTGCCAGTAGATCCGGGACAGGGATGGCTGAAGCTTTCTTT,CASRSGTGMAEAFF
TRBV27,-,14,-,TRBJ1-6,TGTGCCAGCAGTTTCCTTCAGTGGAATTCACCCCTCCACTTT,CASSFLQWNSPLHF
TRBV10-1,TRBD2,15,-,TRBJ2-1,TGCGCCAGCGGGGGGACTAGCGGGGGCTACAATGAGCAGTTCTTC,CASGGTSGGYNEQFF
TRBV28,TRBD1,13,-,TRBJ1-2,TGTGCCAGCAGCTTGCGAAACAGGGGTGGCTACACCTTC,CASSLRNRGGYTF
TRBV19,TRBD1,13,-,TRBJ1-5,TGTGCCAGTCGCGTGACAGGGAATCAGCCCCAGCATTTT,CASRVTGNQPQHF
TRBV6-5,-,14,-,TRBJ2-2,TGTGCCAGCAAGACAGGCGGTCGCACCGGGGAGCTGTTTTTT,CASKTGGRTGELFF
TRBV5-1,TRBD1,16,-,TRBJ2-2,TGCGCCAGCAGCTTGGGGACAGGGGTGAACACCGGGGAGCTGTTTTTT,CASSLGTGVNTGELFF
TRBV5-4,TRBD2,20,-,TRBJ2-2,TGTGCCAGCAGCGCAAAAGGGACTAGCGGGGGGGGCATTAACACCGGGGAGCTGTTTTTT,CASSAKGTSGGGINTGELFF
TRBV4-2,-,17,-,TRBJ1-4,TGTGCCAGCAGCCAAGAGGTACAGGTAGCAACTAATGAAAAACTGTTTTTT,CASSQEVQVATNEKLFF
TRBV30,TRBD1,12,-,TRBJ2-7,TGTGCCTGGAGCCGACAGGGAGACGAGCAGTACTTC,CAWSRQGDEQYF
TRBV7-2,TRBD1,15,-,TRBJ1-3,TGTGCCAGCAGCTTAGTTGGGACAGGGGTGGATGGCATATATTTT,CASSLVGTGVDGIYF
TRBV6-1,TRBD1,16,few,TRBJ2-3,TGTGCCAGCAGCGAAGTCCCGGGACAGGGGTCAGATACGCAGTATTTT,CASSEVPGQGSDTQYF
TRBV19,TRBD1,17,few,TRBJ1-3,TGTGCCAGTAGTTCCCACCGGGACAGGGGGGCTGGAAACACCATATATTTT,CASSSHRDRGAGNTIYF
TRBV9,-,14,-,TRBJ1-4,TGTGCCAGCAGCGTAGCTCCAACTAATGAAAAACTGTTTTTT,CASSVAPTNEKLFF
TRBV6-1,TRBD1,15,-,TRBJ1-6,TGTGCCAGCAGTGAGACAGGGTTAAGTAATTCACCCCTCCACTTT,CASSETGLSNSPLHF
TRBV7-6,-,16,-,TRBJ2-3,TGTGCCAGCAGCTTATTTGGGGGGGCCAGCACAGATACGCAGTATTTT,CASSLFGGASTDTQYF
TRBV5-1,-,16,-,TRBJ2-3,TGCGCCAGCAGCACCGAGGGGGGGGTTAGCACAGATACGCAGTATTTT,CASSTEGGVSTDTQYF
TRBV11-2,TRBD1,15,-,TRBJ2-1,TGTGCCAGCAGCAAGGGACAGGGCCCTTACAATGAGCAGTTCTTC,CASSKGQGPYNEQFF
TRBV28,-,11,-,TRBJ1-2,TGTGCCAGCAGTGCAGGACAGAGGGACACCTTC,CASSAGQRDTF
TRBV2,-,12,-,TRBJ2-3,TGTGCCAGCGATCGGGACACAGATACGCAGTATTTT,CASDRDTDTQYF
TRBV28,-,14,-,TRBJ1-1,TGTGCCAGCGGCCTGGAGGGGTTTAACACTGAAGCTTTCTTT,CASGLEGFNTEAFF
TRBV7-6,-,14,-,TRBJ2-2,TGTGCCAGCAGCTTACCCCGGAACACCGGGGAGCTGTTTTTT,CASSLPRNTGELFF
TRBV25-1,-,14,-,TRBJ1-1,TGTGCCAGCTCCCCCCTCCTTGCGGACACTGAAGCTTTCTTT,CASSPLLADTEAFF
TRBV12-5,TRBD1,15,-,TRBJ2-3,TGTGCTAGTGGTTCCGGACAGGTCGCCGGAGATACGCAGTATTTT,CASGSGQVAGDTQYF
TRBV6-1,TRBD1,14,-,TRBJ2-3,TGTGCCTGCAGTGGCACAGGGGGTGCAGATACGCAGTATTTT,CACSGTGGADTQYF
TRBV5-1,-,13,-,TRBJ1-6,TGCGCCAGCCGCAGGGAATATAATTCACCCCTCCACTTT,CASRREYNSPLHF
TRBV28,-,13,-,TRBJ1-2,TGTGCCGCTGAGGGGGGGGTAGGATATGGCTACACCTTC,CAAEGGVGYGYTF
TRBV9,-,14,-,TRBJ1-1,TGTGCCAGCAGTCCCGGGGGTTCGGACACTGAAGCTTTCTTT,CASSPGGSDTEAFF
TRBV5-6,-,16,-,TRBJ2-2,TGTGCCAGCAGCTTTAAGGCGGGGGCAAACACCGGGGAGCTGTTTTTT,CASSFKAGANTGELFF
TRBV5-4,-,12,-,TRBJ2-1,TGTGCCAGCAGCCCCGGTTATAATGAGCAGTTCTTC,CASSPGYNEQFF
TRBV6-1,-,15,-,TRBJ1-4,TGTGCCAGCAGTGAAGTTCGGGGGGCTAATGAAAAACTGTTTTTT,CASSEVRGANEKLFF
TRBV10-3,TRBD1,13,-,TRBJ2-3,TGTGCCACCAGGCAGGGGGCCACAGATACGCAGTATTTT,CATRQGATDTQYF
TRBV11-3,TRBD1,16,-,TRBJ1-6,TGTGCCAGCAGCTTAGAGTCAGGGGGTTTTAATTCACCCCTCCACTTT,CASSLESGGFNSPLHF
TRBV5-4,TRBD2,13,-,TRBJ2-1,TGTGCCAGCGGACATGGACTAGACAATGAGCAGTTCTTC,CASGHGLDNEQFF
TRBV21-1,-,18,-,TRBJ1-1,TGTGCCAGCAGCAAATTCGATTGGGGCAGGGGGCTTGAAACTGAAGCTTTCTTT,CASSKFDWGRGLETEAFF
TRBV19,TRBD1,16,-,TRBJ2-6,TGTGCCTCAAGGGGCAGGGGGTTCCCTGGGGCCAACGTCCTGACTTTC,CASRGRGFPGANVLTF
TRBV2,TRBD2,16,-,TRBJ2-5,TGTGCCAGCAGTTCCGGACTAGCGGGGACCCAAGAGACCCAGTACTTC,CASSSGLAGTQETQYF
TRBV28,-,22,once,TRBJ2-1,TGTGCCAGCAGTTTATGGGGAGGGGGGGTACCGGGTGTTAGGCGGTCTTACAATGAGCAGTTCTTC,CASSLWGGGVPGVRRSYNEQFF
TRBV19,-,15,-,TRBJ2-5,TGTGCCAGTAGTCCCCGCCTAGCCGTCGGGGAGACCCAGTACTTC,CASSPRLAVGETQYF
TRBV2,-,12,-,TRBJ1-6,TGTGCCAGCATTATTGGCGGTTCACCCCTCCACTTT,CASIIGGSPLHF